This T cell receptor (beta chain) was sequenced for a study of Ad26.COV2.S vaccination and SARS-CoV-2 variants. Study in general: The Ad26.COV2.S arm of the COV1001 trial was where the donor was placed. The authors gave Ad26.COV2.S intramuscularly, either once or twice 56 days apart.

Germline V CDR1 and CDR2: DFQATT, SNEGSKA (reference sequence). The CDR3 is 12 residues long. Deletions cut 3 bases from V and 6 bases from J, with 11 bases between. The treatment: around 19 received Ad26.COV2.S at low or high dose, single or two shots; several received placebo; per-sample allocation not given. The study sampled participants on day 63 after the first vaccine or placebo injection. Libraries were prepared by immunoSEQ multiplex PCR; TCRdb keeps only in-frame clonotypes and omits some of them. The sample carries hundreds of thousands of clones, approximately 90% recorded once. The clonotype was recovered from a person aged 18-65 years who received the Ad26.COV2.S COVID-19 vaccine or a placebo. The V gene is TRBV20-1, the J gene TRBJ1-2; tentatively, D is TRBD1 (6 bases). Sample: peripheral blood, taken in a trial of Ad26.COV2.S vaccine versus placebo. The CDR3 DNA is TGCAGTGCTAGTTCGACAGGCGATGGCTACACCTTC. Translation gives CSASSTGDGYTF.